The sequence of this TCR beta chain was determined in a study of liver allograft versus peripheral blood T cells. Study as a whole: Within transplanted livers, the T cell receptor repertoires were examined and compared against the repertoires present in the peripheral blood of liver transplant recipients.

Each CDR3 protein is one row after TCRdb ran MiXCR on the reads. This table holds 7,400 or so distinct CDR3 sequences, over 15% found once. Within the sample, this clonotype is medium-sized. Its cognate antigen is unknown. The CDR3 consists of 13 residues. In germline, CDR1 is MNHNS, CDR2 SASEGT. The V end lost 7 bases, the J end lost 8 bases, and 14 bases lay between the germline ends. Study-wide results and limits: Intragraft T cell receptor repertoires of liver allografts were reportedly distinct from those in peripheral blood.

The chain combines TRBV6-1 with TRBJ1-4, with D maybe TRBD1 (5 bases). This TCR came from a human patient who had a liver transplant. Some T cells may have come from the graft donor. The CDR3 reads CASTPMGGEKLFF. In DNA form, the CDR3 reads TGTGCCAGCACCCCAATGGGGGGAGAAAAACTGTTTTTT.